This passage covers 26 T cell receptor beta chains from one sample sequenced in a study of Ad26.COV2.S vaccination and SARS-CoV-2 variants. The data were produced by immunoSEQ multiplex PCR, yet TCRdb's version contains in-frame clones alone and is incomplete. The sample lists some 180,000 clones, 87% occurring once. The specimen was peripheral blood, collected after recovery from COVID-19. Source of these receptors: a human donor who had recovered from COVID-19.

The chain couples TRBV6-5 to TRBJ2-5; D unclear. The V end was cut by 0 bases, the J end by 12 bases, with 14 bases between. CDR1 and CDR2 from the germline V gene are MNHEY and SVGAGI. The CDR3 has 13 amino acids. The CDR3 region has the DNA TGTGCCAGCAGTTACTCAGAGGACCGGAGCGAGTACTTC. Translation gives CASSYSEDRSEYF.

CDR3 sequence reads: CASSRGRATQETQYF. The DNA of the CDR3 is TGTGCCAGCAGCCGGGGCAGGGCTACCCAAGAGACCCAGTACTTC. The genes are TRBV28 and TRBJ2-5, with D possibly being TRBD1 or TRBD2 (5 bases each). The CDR3 totals 15 residues. Trimming removed 6 bases from V and 1 base from J, with 15 bases in between. CDR1 and CDR2 (germline): MDHEN, SYDVKM.

The chain joins TRBV19 to TRBJ2-2; the D is unclear. Germline CDR1 and CDR2: LNHDA and SQIVND (reference sequence). The CDR3 sequence is 14 residues long. The V gene lost 7 bases and the J gene lost 7 bases, with 16 bases spanning the gap. The CDR3 protein is CASTPGPWGGELFF. The CDR3 region has the DNA TGTGCCAGTACCCCGGGTCCCTGGGGCGGGGAGCTGTTTTTT. Together with reference TRBV19 and TRBJ2-2, the CDR3 gives the full variable domain: DGGITQSPKYLFRKEGQNVTLSCEQNLNHDAMYWYRQDPGQGLRLIYYSQIVNDFQKGDIAEGYSVSREKKESFPLTVTSAQKNPTAFYLCASTPGPWGGELFFGEGSRLTVL.

This chain links TRBV30 with TRBJ1-2, with D perhaps TRBD1 (5 bases). CDR1 and CDR2 (germline): GTSNPN, SVGIG (reference sequence). The germline V and J ends were trimmed by 4 bases and 1 base, with 10 bases remaining between them. The CDR3 is made up of 13 amino acids. For the CDR3, the DNA is TGTGCCTGGATAGGGGCGGATAACTATGGCTACACCTTC. Amino acid sequence: CAWIGADNYGYTF.

This clone was recorded only once. The chain uses TRBV5-6 and TRBJ1-2, with unresolved D. The CDR3 length is 12 residues. V lost 0 bases, J lost 3 bases, and 3 bases lay in between. Looked up from germline, CDR1 is SGHDT and CDR2 is YYEEEE. Written as DNA, the CDR3 is TGTGCCAGCAGCTTGGCCGACTATGGCTACACCTTC. It is translated as CASSLADYGYTF.

The rearrangement uses TRBV4-1 and TRBJ2-3; TRBD2 matches 7 bases. V shed 5 bases and J 0 bases; nucleotides not matched to a gene: 11. This CDR3 region has 17 residues. Germline V gene data show CDR1 as MGHRA and CDR2 as YSYEKL. DNA of the CDR3: TGCGCCAGCAGCTTAGGGACTATACTATCTAGCACAGATACGCAGTATTTT. Translated: CASSLGTILSSTDTQYF.

The chain recombines TRBV6-6 with TRBJ2-7; TRBD2 matches at 11 bases. In germline, CDR1 is MNHNY, CDR2 SVGAGI (reference sequence). The CDR3 spans 16 residues. Trimming cost V 0 bases and J 6 bases; bases outside gene matches: 7. The CDR3 DNA reads TGTGCCAGCAGTTACTCCGTGGCTAGCGGGGGGACCGAGCAGTACTTC. It yields the protein CASSYSVASGGTEQYF.

J is TRBJ1-6 and V is TRBV6-1; D is ambiguous. This CDR3 spans 15 amino acids. The V end was cut by 0 bases, the J end by 7 bases, with 10 bases between. Germline V lookup: CDR1 MNHNS, CDR2 SASEGT. CDR3 DNA: TGTGCCAGCAGTGAAGCTGGGTTGGGGAATTCACCCCTCCACTTT. It encodes CASSEAGLGNSPLHF.

The chain combines TRBV28 with TRBJ1-3; weak D call: TRBD1 (6 bases). CDR1 is MDHEN and CDR2 is SYDVKM in the germline V gene. V lost 8 bases and J lost 0, with 11 bases in between. The CDR3 has 14 amino acids. The CDR3 DNA follows: TGTGCCAGCCATAGGGGGGACTCTGGAAACACCATATATTTT. It specifies CASHRGDSGNTIYF. The whole variable domain, remainder taken from reference TRBV28 and TRBJ1-3, is DVKVTQSSRYLVKRTGEKVFLECVQDMDHENMFWYRQDPGLGLRLIYFSYDVKMKEKGDIPEGYSVSREKKERFSLILESASTNQTSMYLCASHRGDSGNTIYFGEGSWLTVV.

The rearrangement links TRBV18 to TRBJ2-7, with 7 bases that match TRBD2. The CDR3 loop spans 15 amino acids. V shed 2 bases, J shed 0 bases, and the junction held 4 bases outside the gene matches. The germline V gene has CDR1 KGHSH and CDR2 LQKENI. CDR3 region: CASSPIPGGSYEQYF. Written as DNA, the CDR3 is TGTGCCAGCTCACCAATACCGGGGGGCTCCTACGAGCAGTACTTC.

This clone was picked up a small number of times. The rearrangement joins TRBV3-1 (or the pseudogene TRBV3-2) to TRBJ2-5, with TRBD1 matching 8 bases. CDR3 length: 14 amino acids. The V gene's germline CDR1 is LGHDT and CDR2 YNNKEL (reference sequence). Trimming cost V 4 bases and J 5 bases; bases outside gene matches: 6. The chain's CDR3 is CASSPRTGMETQYF. CDR3 DNA: TGTGCCAGCAGCCCTCGGACAGGGATGGAGACCCAGTACTTC.

V is TRBV9 and J is TRBJ2-7, with D possibly being TRBD1 or TRBD2 (5 bases each). This CDR3 region has 15 residues. Germline V lookup: CDR1 SGDLS, CDR2 YYNGEE. The germline V and J ends were trimmed by 0 bases and 1 base, with 11 bases remaining between them. In DNA, the CDR3 is TGTGCCAGCAGCGTAGATCCGGGGCCTTCCTACGAGCAGTACTTC. Translating gives CASSVDPGPSYEQYF.

This sequence joins TRBV9 and TRBJ2-3, with TRBD2 as a possible D gene (6 bases). The V and J ends lost 4 bases and 6 bases respectively, with 15 bases between them. The CDR3 sequence is 14 residues long. Germline V gene data show CDR1 as SGDLS and CDR2 as YYNGEE. CDR3 amino acids: CASSPLTRGDTQYF. CDR3 DNA sequence: TGTGCCAGCAGCCCATTGACTAGAGGTGATACGCAGTATTTT.

The chain links TRBV20-1 to TRBJ2-5; no definite D call. Germline CDR1 and CDR2: DFQATT and SNEGSKA (reference sequence). Trimming shortened V by 6 bases and J by 1 base, and 15 bases separated the two germline ends. There are 14 residues in the CDR3. The CDR3 sequence: CSASGFFSQETQYF. As DNA, the CDR3 is TGCAGTGCCAGTGGATTCTTCAGCCAAGAGACCCAGTACTTC.

This chain joins TRBV11-2 and TRBJ1-4, with D hard to call. The CDR3 totals 14 residues. Germline lookup yields CDR1 SGHAT and CDR2 FQNNGV. Trimming cost V 5 bases and J 7 bases, with 14 bases left between them. CDR3 nucleotides: TGTGCCAGCAGCCCGTTAAGAGTGGGTGAAAAACTGTTTTTT. Its protein is CASSPLRVGEKLFF. Full variable domain (rest looked up from reference TRBV11-2 and TRBJ1-4): EAGVAQSPRYKIIEKRQSVAFWCNPISGHATLYWYQQILGQGPKLLIQFQNNGVVDDSQLPKDRFSAERLKGVDSTLKIQPAKLEDSAVYLCASSPLRVGEKLFFGSGTQLSVL.

This sequence joins TRBV5-4 and TRBJ2-4; maybe TRBD2 (5 bases). This CDR3 has 15 residues. Trimming left V 0 bases short and J 4 bases short, with 11 bases between. Germline-derived CDR1 and CDR2 are SGHNT and YYREEE (reference sequence). CDR3 residues: CASSLALRGKNIQYF. The DNA of the CDR3 is TGTGCCAGCAGCTTGGCACTAAGAGGGAAAAACATTCAGTACTTC.

The sample holds a few counts of this clone. In nucleotides, the CDR3 is TGTGCTAGTGGTTTGGTAGGACAGGAGCATTCCCAGCATTTT. Its translation is CASGLVGQEHSQHF. The rearrangement uses TRBV12-5 and TRBJ1-5, with TRBD1 identical over 7 bases. The germline CDR1 and CDR2 sequences are LGHNT and FRNRAP. The CDR3 totals 14 residues. Trimming cost V 0 bases and J 11 bases; bases outside gene matches: 7. Together with reference TRBV12-5 and TRBJ1-5, the CDR3 gives the full variable domain: DARVTQTPRHKVTEMGQEVTMRCQPILGHNTVFWYRQTMMQGLELLAYFRNRAPLDDSGMPKDRFSAEMPDATLATLKIQPSEPRDSAVYFCASGLVGQEHSQHFGDGTRLSIL.

The chain has TRBV4-2 and TRBJ1-3; tentative D call: TRBD1 (6 bases). The CDR3 extends over 15 amino acids. Germline V gene sequence: CDR1 LGHNA, CDR2 YNFKEQ. V lost 0 bases and J lost 3, with 9 bases in between. This CDR3 reads CASSQDFRGGNTIYF. The CDR3 nucleotides are TGTGCCAGCAGCCAAGATTTCAGGGGTGGAAACACCATATATTTT.

The J gene is TRBJ2-7, the V gene TRBV11-2; possible D gene TRBD2, 5 bases. The ends were cut back, 0 bases at V and 3 bases at J, with 15 bases in the middle. CDR1 and CDR2 from the germline V gene are SGHAT and FQNNGV. The CDR3 loop spans 16 amino acids. DNA for the CDR3: TGTGCCAGCAGCTTAGATCCCCTCGGGATCAGCTACGAGCAGTACTTC. It encodes CASSLDPLGISYEQYF. Complete variable domain (other parts from reference TRBV11-2 and TRBJ2-7): EAGVAQSPRYKIIEKRQSVAFWCNPISGHATLYWYQQILGQGPKLLIQFQNNGVVDDSQLPKDRFSAERLKGVDSTLKIQPAKLEDSAVYLCASSLDPLGISYEQYFGPGTRLTVT.

The chain combines TRBV13 with TRBJ2-7; D is unclear. There are 14 residues in the CDR3. Trimming took 3 bases from V and 3 from J, leaving 12 bases between them. In germline, CDR1 is PRHDT, CDR2 FYEKMQ (reference sequence). The CDR3 sequence is CASSFQMRGYEQYF. CDR3 nucleotides: TGTGCCAGCAGCTTTCAGATGAGAGGCTACGAGCAGTACTTC.

This sequence joins TRBV23-1 and TRBJ1-6; D is unresolved. TRBV23-1 is an open reading frame whose function is uncertain. Deletions cut 0 bases from V and 9 bases from J, with 30 bases between. CDR3 length: 21 amino acids. DNA for the CDR3: TGCGCCAGCAGTCAATCGGTCCGAACCAAACTTTGGGTCCCAATTCGTTCACCCCTCCACTTT. Its translation is CASSQSVRTKLWVPIRSPLHF.

This chain joins TRBV11-3 and TRBJ2-1; 13 positions agree with TRBD2. This CDR3 has 20 amino acids. Germline loops: CDR1 SGHNT, CDR2 YENEEA. J was trimmed by 0 bases and V by 5 bases; bases with no gene match: 13. The CDR3 nucleotides are TGTGCCAGCAGCACCTGGACTAGCGGGGGCCTCTCGAGCTCCTACAATGAGCAGTTCTTC. It encodes CASSTWTSGGLSSSYNEQFF.

The V gene is TRBV25-1, the J gene TRBJ1-4; 10 bases agree with TRBD1. CDR1 and CDR2 from the germline V gene are MGHDK and SYGVNS. The CDR3 loop spans 15 amino acids. Losses at the gene ends were 6 bases for V and 7 bases for J; bases not matched to a gene: 8. CDR3 protein: CASSQAGQGFEKLFF. The CDR3 DNA reads as TGTGCCAGCAGCCAGGCGGGACAGGGGTTTGAAAAACTGTTTTTT.

The chain links TRBV9 to TRBJ1-4; weak D call: TRBD1 (6 bases). Germline V lookup: CDR1 SGDLS, CDR2 YYNGEE. This CDR3 comprises 15 residues. The V end lost 0 bases, the J end lost 7 bases, and 13 bases lay between the germline ends. For the CDR3, the DNA is TGTGCCAGCAGCGTAGGGGCCAGGGGCGGTGAAAAACTGTTTTTT. Amino acid sequence: CASSVGARGGEKLFF.

The gene calls are TRBV25-1 and TRBJ1-4, with a possible D match to TRBD1 (6 bases). The CDR3 length is 15 residues. Trimming took 4 bases from V and 5 from J, leaving 14 bases between them. Germline assignment: CDR1 MGHDK and CDR2 SYGVNS. CDR3 DNA sequence: TGTGCCAGCAGTGGCGTGGGGGGCGCGAATGAAAAACTGTTTTTT. Protein product: CASSGVGGANEKLFF.

For the CDR3, the DNA is TGTGCCAGCAGCTCGGGACTAGCGGGAGGTGCGCAGTATTTT. Protein sequence: CASSSGLAGGAQYF. V gene TRBV5-8 combines with J gene TRBJ2-3, with 15 bases identical to TRBD2. The CDR3 loop spans 14 amino acids. Per germline, CDR1 SGHTS and CDR2 YDEGEE. The J segment lost 10 bases and the V segment lost 3 bases, leaving 3 bases of the junction unmatched.